Shown below are 32 T cell receptor beta chains from a single sample sequenced in a study of blood T cell repertoires in COVID-19. The data were produced by immunoSEQ multiplex PCR, yet TCRdb's version contains in-frame clones alone and is incomplete. Seen here are 160,000 or so clones, approximately 80% observed once, and the top ten hold under 0.75%. Sequenced input: peripheral blood. All receptors derive from a man aged 55 to 70 with acute or convalescent COVID-19.

This sequence joins TRBV3-1 (or the pseudogene TRBV3-2) and TRBJ2-3; no definite D call. There are 11 residues in the CDR3. The germline CDR1 and CDR2 sequences are LGHDT and YNNKEL (reference sequence). The germline V and J ends were trimmed by 4 bases and 8 bases, with 7 bases remaining between them. CDR3 in DNA: TGTGCCAGCAGCCCCCACGGTACGCAGTATTTT. It translates to CASSPHGTQYF.

The chain employs TRBV28 and TRBJ1-5; maybe TRBD1 (5 bases). The CDR3 sequence is 15 residues long. Germline assignment: CDR1 MDHEN and CDR2 SYDVKM. The germline V and J ends were trimmed by 5 bases and 1 base, with 12 bases remaining between them. CDR3 DNA sequence: TGTGCCAGCAGTCGAGGACCAGGGAGCAATCAGCCCCAGCATTTT. Translated: CASSRGPGSNQPQHF.

The J gene is TRBJ2-7, the V gene TRBV7-2, with D perhaps TRBD2 (6 bases). Germline loops: CDR1 SGHTA, CDR2 FQGNSA. The V and J ends lost 5 bases and 6 bases respectively, with 8 bases between them. This CDR3 spans 11 amino acids. CDR3 nucleotide sequence: TGTGCCAGCAGCCTTAGCGGCGAGCAGTACTTC. This sequence encodes CASSLSGEQYF. The whole variable domain, remainder taken from reference TRBV7-2 and TRBJ2-7, is GAGVSQSPSNKVTEKGKDVELRCDPISGHTALYWYRQSLGQGLEFLIYFQGNSAPDKSGLPSDRFSAERTGGSVSTLTIQRTQQEDSAVYLCASSLSGEQYFGPGTRLTVT.

The V and J genes are TRBV11-3 and TRBJ2-2, with TRBD1 matching over 9 bases. The germline V gene encodes CDR1 SGHNT and CDR2 YENEEA. Losses at the gene ends were 5 bases for V and 6 bases for J; bases not matched to a gene: 4. This CDR3 spans 14 amino acids. As DNA, the CDR3 is TGTGCCAGCAGCCGGGACAGGGTGGCCGGGGAGCTGTTTTTT. It encodes CASSRDRVAGELFF. Full variable domain (rest looked up from reference TRBV11-3 and TRBJ2-2): EAGVVQSPRYKIIEKKQPVAFWCNPISGHNTLYWYLQNLGQGPELLIRYENEEAVDDSQLPKDRFSAERLKGVDSTLKIQPAELGDSAVYLCASSRDRVAGELFFGEGSRLTVL.

The chain uses TRBV18 and TRBJ2-5, with 13 bases aligning to TRBD2. Germline loops: CDR1 KGHSH, CDR2 LQKENI. Germline trimming cut 0 bases from V and 1 base from J; bases unmatched to any gene: 2. The CDR3 is made up of 17 amino acids. The CDR3 is CASSPPGLAGTQETQYF. Here the CDR3 DNA reads TGTGCCAGCTCACCACCGGGACTAGCGGGGACCCAAGAGACCCAGTACTTC.

This clone was counted at least ten times. J is TRBJ2-1 and V is TRBV30; 14 bases are shared with TRBD2. V lost 3 bases and J lost 9; bases outside the gene matches: 7. CDR1 and CDR2 (germline): GTSNPN, SVGIG (reference sequence). The CDR3 has 15 residues. The CDR3 here is CAWRSGTSGRGEQFF. DNA for the CDR3: TGTGCCTGGAGATCCGGGACTAGCGGGAGAGGTGAGCAGTTCTTC.

This chain joins TRBV18 and TRBJ1-1, with D maybe TRBD1 (6 bases). Trimming cost V 6 bases and J 1 base, with 18 bases left between them. The CDR3 totals 16 residues. Germline CDR1 is KGHSH and CDR2 is LQKENI. CDR3 nucleotides: TGTGCCAGCTCTTACACTCAGGGGCGGACGAACACTGAAGCTTTCTTT. It encodes CASSYTQGRTNTEAFF.

The sample holds one count of this clone. This chain uses TRBV5-4 with TRBJ2-5; perhaps TRBD2 as D (6 bases). V shed 4 bases and J shed 3 bases, with 16 bases lying between them. From germline, CDR1 is SGHNT and CDR2 YYREEE (reference sequence). The CDR3 sequence is 15 residues long. The CDR3 nucleotides read TGTGCCAGCAGCCCGGGACTCCTTGAAAAAGAGACCCAGTACTTC. It encodes CASSPGLLEKETQYF.

This chain connects TRBV5-5 to TRBJ2-5; the D is unclear. CDR1 and CDR2 from the germline V gene are SGHKS and YYEKEE (reference sequence). This CDR3 region has 13 residues. Trimming took 2 bases from V and 2 from J, leaving 7 bases between them. This CDR3 reads CASSFSRQETQYF. The CDR3 DNA sequence: TGTGCCAGCAGCTTTAGTCGGCAAGAGACCCAGTACTTC.

The chain is built from TRBV5-4 and TRBJ2-3, with 7 positions matching TRBD1. Germline values: CDR1 SGHNT, CDR2 YYREEE (reference sequence). V dropped 4 bases and J dropped 7; count of bases not matched to a gene: 9. The CDR3 sequence is 14 residues long. The CDR3 sequence is CASSPYTGANTQYF. The CDR3 DNA sequence: TGTGCCAGCAGCCCCTATACAGGGGCGAATACGCAGTATTTT.

The J gene is TRBJ1-4, the V gene TRBV5-6; 7 positions agree with TRBD1. This CDR3 is 15 amino acids long. Germline loops: CDR1 SGHDT, CDR2 YYEEEE. J was trimmed by 4 bases and V by 4 bases; bases with no gene match: 7. CDR3 in amino acids: CASSQTGEDNEKLFF. DNA of the CDR3: TGTGCCAGCAGCCAAACAGGGGAAGATAATGAAAAACTGTTTTTT.

The V gene is TRBV10-3, the J gene TRBJ2-7; 9 bases match TRBD2. The CDR3 covers 18 residues. From germline, CDR1 is ENHRY and CDR2 SYGVKD. V lost 1 base and J lost 5; bases outside the gene matches: 15. The CDR3: CAISEYGSGSSSLDEQYF. CDR3 bases: TGTGCCATCAGTGAGTATGGTAGCGGGAGCTCATCCCTCGACGAGCAGTACTTC.

The rearrangement uses TRBV18 and TRBJ2-7, with D tentatively TRBD1 (5 bases). V was pared by 0 bases and J by 9 bases, with 18 bases between. Germline CDR1 and CDR2: KGHSH and LQKENI. This CDR3 has 15 amino acids. The CDR3 loop is CASSPPETTVRGQYF. Written as DNA, the CDR3 is TGTGCCAGCTCACCACCGGAAACGACAGTCCGCGGGCAGTACTTC. Full variable domain (outside the CDR3, taken from reference TRBV18 and TRBJ2-7): NAGVMQNPRHLVRRRGQEARLRCSPMKGHSHVYWYRQLPEEGLKFMVYLQKENIIDESGMPKERFSAEFPKEGPSILRIQQVVRGDSAAYFCASSPPETTVRGQYFGPGTRLTVT.

This chain links TRBV28 with TRBJ2-7; 7 nucleotides match TRBD1. The CDR3 runs 13 residues. The V and J ends lost 4 bases and 2 bases, in that order; junction bases with no gene match: 2. The germline V gene has CDR1 MDHEN and CDR2 SYDVKM. The CDR3 here is CASSSGQTYEQYF. The CDR3 bases are TGTGCCAGCAGTTCGGGACAGACCTACGAGCAGTACTTC.

CDR3 DNA: TGTGCCAGCAGCCAAGATAGGGGAGAGCAGTTCTTC. This gives the protein CASSQDRGEQFF. The V call is TRBV4-2, the J call TRBJ2-1; perhaps TRBD1 as D (5 bases). This CDR3 spans 12 amino acids. Per the germline V gene, CDR1 is LGHNA and CDR2 is YNFKEQ. Trimming removed 0 bases at V and 10 bases at J, with 7 bases between.

This chain joins TRBV5-1 and TRBJ2-1; 7 nucleotides align to TRBD1. Germline CDR1 reads SGHRS; CDR2 reads YFSETQ. The CDR3 extends over 15 amino acids. The V gene end was trimmed by 0 bases and the J gene end by 5 bases; junction bases not matched to a gene: 5. Here the CDR3 reads CASSLAGTADNEQFF. The CDR3 nucleotides read TGCGCCAGCAGCTTGGCCGGGACAGCAGACAATGAGCAGTTCTTC.

The sample holds one count of this clone. CDR3 region: CASSPGRDKGFSEAFF. As DNA, the CDR3 is TGTGCCAGCAGCCCTGGGAGGGACAAGGGATTTTCCGAAGCTTTCTTT. The genes are TRBV13 and TRBJ1-1; a possible D gene is TRBD1 (6 bases). The V gene lost 5 bases and the J gene lost 8 bases, with 24 bases spanning the gap. CDR1 is PRHDT, CDR2 FYEKMQ, per germline (reference sequence). There are 16 residues in the CDR3.

The chain recombines TRBV18 with TRBJ2-7, with D possibly TRBD2 on 5 matching bases. The CDR3 is made up of 13 amino acids. The germline V gene encodes CDR1 KGHSH and CDR2 LQKENI. V lost 3 bases and J lost 3, with 9 bases in between. The CDR3 loop reads CASSPPSHYEQYF. CDR3 DNA: TGTGCCAGCTCACCTCCTAGCCACTACGAGCAGTACTTC. Full variable domain (missing parts from reference TRBV18 and TRBJ2-7): NAGVMQNPRHLVRRRGQEARLRCSPMKGHSHVYWYRQLPEEGLKFMVYLQKENIIDESGMPKERFSAEFPKEGPSILRIQQVVRGDSAAYFCASSPPSHYEQYFGPGTRLTVT.

The chain is built from TRBV7-2 and TRBJ1-2, with 9 nucleotides matching TRBD1. Germline CDR1 and CDR2: SGHTA and FQGNSA. With V trimmed by 4 bases and J by 0 bases, 6 bases remained unmatched. CDR3 length equals 16 residues. As DNA, the CDR3 is TGTGCCAGCAGCTCACATACAGGGGGCACTAACTATGGCTACACCTTC. Protein: CASSSHTGGTNYGYTF.

The gene calls are TRBV7-2 and TRBJ2-4; 8 bases agree with TRBD2. From germline, CDR1 is SGHTA and CDR2 FQGNSA. The CDR3 runs to 17 residues. V gave up 4 bases and J gave up 0 bases; unmatched junction bases: 8. The CDR3 DNA is TGTGCCAGCAGCTACCGGGGGGGCCTTTTAGCCAAAAACATTCAGTACTTC. Translation: CASSYRGGLLAKNIQYF.

V usage is TRBV2 and J usage is TRBJ2-7; the D is unclear. Trimming removed 8 bases from V and 4 bases from J, with 12 bases in between. The germline CDR1 and CDR2 sequences are SNHLY and FYNNEI. The CDR3 runs 12 residues. The CDR3 region has the DNA TGTGCCAGCGGGCCGACGGTATACGAGCAGTACTTC. It codes for CASGPTVYEQYF.

This sequence joins TRBV7-9 and TRBJ1-6, with 7 bases identical to TRBD1. This CDR3 has 18 amino acids. Trimming cost V 5 bases and J 0 bases; bases outside gene matches: 10. CDR1 and CDR2 from the germline V gene are SEHNR and FQNEAQ (reference sequence). As DNA, the CDR3 is TGTGCCAGCAGCCATATAACTTACAGGGGCTCCTATAATTCACCCCTCCACTTT. It codes for CASSHITYRGSYNSPLHF.

The chain employs TRBV2 and TRBJ1-2; D unresolved. This CDR3 comprises 11 residues. Per the germline V gene, CDR1 is SNHLY and CDR2 is FYNNEI. The germline V and J ends were trimmed by 3 bases and 8 bases, with 7 bases remaining between them. The CDR3 region is CASSERVGYTF. CDR3 sequence (DNA): TGTGCCAGCAGTGAGCGGGTGGGCTACACCTTC.

The chain employs TRBV7-2 and TRBJ1-2, with 8 bases fitting TRBD1. The CDR3 sequence is 14 residues long. Germline CDR1 SGHTA, CDR2 FQGNSA. V shed 5 bases and J 7 bases; nucleotides not matched to a gene: 9. The CDR3 DNA reads TGTGCCAGCAGCACTGACAGGGGCCCTTTTGGCTACACCTTC. Protein sequence: CASSTDRGPFGYTF. Supplemented by reference TRBV7-2 and TRBJ1-2, the full variable domain reads GAGVSQSPSNKVTEKGKDVELRCDPISGHTALYWYRQSLGQGLEFLIYFQGNSAPDKSGLPSDRFSAERTGGSVSTLTIQRTQQEDSAVYLCASSTDRGPFGYTFGSGTRLTVV.

The chain couples TRBV7-2 to TRBJ2-1; 8 nucleotides agree with TRBD1. This CDR3 region has 15 residues. Germline-derived CDR1 and CDR2 are SGHTA and FQGNSA. Germline trimming cut 2 bases from V and 3 bases from J; bases unmatched to any gene: 3. Written as DNA, the CDR3 is TGTGCCAGCAGCTTATCAGGGGGCCACTACAATGAGCAGTTCTTC. Protein: CASSLSGGHYNEQFF.

V gene TRBV7-2 combines with J gene TRBJ2-3, with D possibly TRBD2 on 5 matching bases. CDR3 length equals 13 residues. The V end lost 3 bases, the J end lost 1 base, and 5 bases lay between the germline ends. CDR1 and CDR2 from the germline V gene are SGHTA and FQGNSA. The CDR3: CASSFGGTDTQYF. The CDR3 DNA reads as TGTGCCAGCAGCTTCGGGGGCACAGATACGCAGTATTTT.

V and J are TRBV5-4 and TRBJ2-7; D may be TRBD1 (5 bases). V lost 4 bases and J 5 bases, leaving 13 bases between the germline ends. Germline CDR1 reads SGHNT; CDR2 reads YYREEE (reference sequence). The CDR3 has 13 amino acids. In nucleotides, the CDR3 is TGTGCCAGCAGCCAGAACTCCAGGGACGAGCAGTACTTC. Amino acids: CASSQNSRDEQYF.

The V and J genes are TRBV28 and TRBJ2-2; no clear D gene. V shed 7 bases and J shed 2 bases, with 11 bases lying between them. The CDR3 runs to 14 residues. Germline CDR1 is MDHEN and CDR2 is SYDVKM. CDR3 nucleotides: TGTGCCAGCAAGTGGGCAGTCAACACCGGGGAGCTGTTTTTT. This sequence encodes CASKWAVNTGELFF.

J is TRBJ1-4 and V is TRBV28, with 8 bases aligning to TRBD1. The CDR3 loop spans 12 amino acids. Germline values: CDR1 MDHEN, CDR2 SYDVKM. The ends lost 6 bases at V and 11 bases at J; junction bases unmatched: 5. As DNA, the CDR3 is TGTGCCAGCAGCCAGGGGGCGCGGAAACTGTTTTTT. Encoded protein: CASSQGARKLFF.

CDR3: CASSLQAAKQETQYF. The DNA of the CDR3 is TGCGCCAGCAGCTTGCAGGCAGCCAAACAAGAGACCCAGTACTTC. The chain combines TRBV5-1 with TRBJ2-5; unclear D gene. Germline CDR1 is SGHRS and CDR2 is YFSETQ. The ends were cut back, 1 base at V and 2 bases at J, with 12 bases in the middle. The CDR3 extends over 15 amino acids.

The chain combines TRBV7-9 with TRBJ1-1; D gene unclear. The CDR3 covers 13 residues. Trimming left V 7 bases short and J 5 bases short, with 14 bases between. Germline CDR1 is SEHNR and CDR2 is FQNEAQ (reference sequence). This CDR3 is CASNQLRGTEAFF. The CDR3 nucleotides are TGTGCCAGCAACCAACTCCGGGGTACTGAAGCTTTCTTT.

This chain connects TRBV30 to TRBJ2-7; D uncertain. Trimming took off 1 base at V and 12 bases at J, with 16 bases between the two ends. This CDR3 is 12 amino acids long. Germline lookup yields CDR1 GTSNPN and CDR2 SVGIG (reference sequence). CDR3 in DNA: TGTGCCTGGAGTGGTGGGCCTTCAAGGCCGTACTTC. As protein: CAWSGGPSRPYF.